This T cell receptor (beta chain) was captured by sequencing in a study of cytomegalovirus exposure and HLA in healthy donors. Across the study: Inside one of the first data releases sat some 85 million unique TCRs taken from HLA-typed donors.

Trimming at V came to 2 bases and at J to 1 base, leaving 0 bases not matched to a gene. The CDR3 runs 15 residues. The germline V gene has CDR1 MNHEY and CDR2 SVGAGI. Regarding the study as a whole: What a later analysis reportedly showed was that an Asian-associated ancestry cluster had fewer N-insertions than the roughly 700-donor mean.

PCR used 60 Vbeta primers and 13 Jbeta primers. The protocol was immunoSEQ multiplex PCR, while the TCRdb copy is restricted to in-frame clones and leaves out a portion. This sample yields about 180,000 clones, of which 70% to 85% are seen a single time; under 3% belongs to the top ten. A note on this clone: No antigen is known for it.

The sequencing input was PBMCs. The J gene is TRBJ2-3, the V gene TRBV6-5, with 10 nucleotides matching TRBD2. The sequence came from a human donor in good health. The CDR3 region has the DNA TGTGCCAGCAGTTACGGGACTAGCGGCACAGATACGCAGTATTTT. This encodes CASSYGTSGTDTQYF.